This T cell receptor (beta chain) was sequenced in a study of blood T cell repertoires in COVID-19. Method: immunoSEQ multiplex PCR; TCRdb's copy keeps in-frame clones and lacks some. This table holds about 200,000 clones, roughly 85% found once. Germline V lookup: CDR1 LNHDA, CDR2 SQIVND (reference sequence). CDR3 length equals 18 residues. Trimming removed 6 bases from V and 2 bases from J; junction bases left unmatched: 11. The receptor was derived from a woman of 80 years or more with acute or convalescent COVID-19. The specimen was peripheral blood. The chain carries TRBV19 and TRBJ2-5; 14 bases line up with TRBD2. The CDR3 here is CASRGTSGRILRQETQYF. The CDR3 bases are TGTGCCAGTAGAGGGACTAGCGGGAGAATTCTGAGGCAAGAGACCCAGTACTTC.